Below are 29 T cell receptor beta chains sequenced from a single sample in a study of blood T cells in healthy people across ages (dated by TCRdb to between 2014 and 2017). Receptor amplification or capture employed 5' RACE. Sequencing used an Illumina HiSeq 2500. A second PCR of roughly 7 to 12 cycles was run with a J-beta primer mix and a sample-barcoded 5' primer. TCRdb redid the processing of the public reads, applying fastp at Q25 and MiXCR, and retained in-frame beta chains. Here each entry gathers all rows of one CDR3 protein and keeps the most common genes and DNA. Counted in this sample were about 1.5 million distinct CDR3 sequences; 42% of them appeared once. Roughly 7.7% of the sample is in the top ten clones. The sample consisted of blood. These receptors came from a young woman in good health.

This CDR3 reads CASSAAGGPRDTQYF. The CDR3 DNA sequence: TGCGCCAGCAGCGCGGCGGGGGGGCCCAGAGATACGCAGTATTTT. The V gene is TRBV5-1, the J gene TRBJ2-3, with 9 bases aligning to TRBD2. This CDR3 contains 15 residues. The germline V gene has CDR1 SGHRS and CDR2 YFSETQ. The J segment lost 5 bases and the V segment lost 4 bases, leaving 8 bases of the junction unmatched.

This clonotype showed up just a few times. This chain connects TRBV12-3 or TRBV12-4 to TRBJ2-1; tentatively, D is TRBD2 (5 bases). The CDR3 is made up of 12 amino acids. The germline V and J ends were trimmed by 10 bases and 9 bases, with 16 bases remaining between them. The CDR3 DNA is TGTGCCACCGGGCAAGCGAGGGCTGAGCAGTTCTTC. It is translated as CATGQARAEQFF.

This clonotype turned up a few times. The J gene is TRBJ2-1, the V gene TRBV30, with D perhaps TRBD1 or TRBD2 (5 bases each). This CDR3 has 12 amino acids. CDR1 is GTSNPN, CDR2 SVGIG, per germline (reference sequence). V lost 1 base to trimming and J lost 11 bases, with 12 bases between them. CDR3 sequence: CAWSDPLGQQFF. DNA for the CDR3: TGTGCCTGGAGTGATCCGTTGGGACAGCAGTTCTTC.

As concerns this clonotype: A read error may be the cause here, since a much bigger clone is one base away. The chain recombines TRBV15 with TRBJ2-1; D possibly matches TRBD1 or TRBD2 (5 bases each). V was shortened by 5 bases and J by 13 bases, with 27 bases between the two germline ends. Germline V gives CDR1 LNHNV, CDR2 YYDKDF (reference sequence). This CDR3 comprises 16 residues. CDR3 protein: CATSRGVAPSTETQFF. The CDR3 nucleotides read TGTGCCACCAGCCGAGGGGTAGCCCCCTCAACGGAGACCCAGTTCTTC.

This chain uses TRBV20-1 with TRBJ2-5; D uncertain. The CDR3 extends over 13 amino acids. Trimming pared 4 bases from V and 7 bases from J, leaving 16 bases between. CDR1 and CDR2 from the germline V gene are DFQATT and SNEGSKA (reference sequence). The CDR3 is CSATDGDPRTQYF. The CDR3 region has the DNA TGCAGTGCTACCGACGGTGATCCCAGGACCCAGTACTTC.

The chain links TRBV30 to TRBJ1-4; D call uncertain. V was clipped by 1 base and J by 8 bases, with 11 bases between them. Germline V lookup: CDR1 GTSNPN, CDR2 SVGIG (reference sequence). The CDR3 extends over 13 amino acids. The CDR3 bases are TGTGCCTGGAGTGGAGGACCCGGGGAAAAACTGTTTTTT. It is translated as CAWSGGPGEKLFF.

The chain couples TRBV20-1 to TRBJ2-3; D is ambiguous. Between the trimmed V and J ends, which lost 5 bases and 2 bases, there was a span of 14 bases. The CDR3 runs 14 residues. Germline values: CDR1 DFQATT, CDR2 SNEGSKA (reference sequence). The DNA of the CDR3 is TGCAGTGCTCGGACGGGTAAAAACACAGATACGCAGTATTTT. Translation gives CSARTGKNTDTQYF.

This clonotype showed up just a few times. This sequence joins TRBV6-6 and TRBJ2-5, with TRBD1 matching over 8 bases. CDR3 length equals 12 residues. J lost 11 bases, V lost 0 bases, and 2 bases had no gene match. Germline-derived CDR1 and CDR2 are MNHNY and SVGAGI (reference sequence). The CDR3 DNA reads TGTGCCAGCAGTTACTCGGGACAGGAGCAGTACTTC. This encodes CASSYSGQEQYF.

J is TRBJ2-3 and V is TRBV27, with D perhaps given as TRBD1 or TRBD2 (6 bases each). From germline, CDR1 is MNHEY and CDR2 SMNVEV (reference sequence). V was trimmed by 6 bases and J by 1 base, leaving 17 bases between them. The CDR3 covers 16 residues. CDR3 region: CASSPLSRGGTDTQYF. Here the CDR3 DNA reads TGTGCCAGCAGCCCCCTATCGAGGGGGGGCACAGATACGCAGTATTTT.

In DNA, the CDR3 is TGCAGTGCTAGAGCCTTAATCTCCTGGCCCCTCTCCTACGAGCAGTACTTC. Encoded protein: CSARALISWPLSYEQYF. V usage is TRBV20-1 and J usage is TRBJ2-7; D is unclear. The CDR3 covers 17 residues. V gave up 1 base and J gave up 0 bases, with 19 bases separating them. CDR1 is DFQATT, CDR2 SNEGSKA, per germline (reference sequence).

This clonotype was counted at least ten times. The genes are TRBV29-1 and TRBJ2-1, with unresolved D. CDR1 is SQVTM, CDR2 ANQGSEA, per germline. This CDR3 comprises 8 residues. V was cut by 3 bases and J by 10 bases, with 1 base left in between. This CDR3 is CSVDEQFF. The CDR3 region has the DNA TGCAGCGTTGACGAGCAGTTCTTC.

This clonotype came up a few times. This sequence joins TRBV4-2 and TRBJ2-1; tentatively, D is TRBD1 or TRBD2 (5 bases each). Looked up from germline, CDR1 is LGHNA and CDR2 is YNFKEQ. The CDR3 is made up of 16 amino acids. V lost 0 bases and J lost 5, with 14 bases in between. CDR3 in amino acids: CASSQDEGLRDNEQFF. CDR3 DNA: TGTGCCAGCAGCCAAGATGAGGGGCTAAGGGACAATGAGCAGTTCTTC.

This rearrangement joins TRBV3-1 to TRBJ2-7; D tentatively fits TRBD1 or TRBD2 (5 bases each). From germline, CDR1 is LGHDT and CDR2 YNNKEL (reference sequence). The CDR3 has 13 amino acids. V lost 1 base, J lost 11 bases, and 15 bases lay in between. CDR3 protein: CASSQGGNQGEYF. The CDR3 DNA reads TGTGCCAGCAGCCAAGGGGGTAATCAGGGAGAGTACTTC.

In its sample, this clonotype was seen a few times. The CDR3: CASSSSGFVTEAFF. DNA of the CDR3: TGTGCCAGCAGTAGTTCAGGGTTCGTGACTGAAGCTTTCTTT. V is TRBV28 and J is TRBJ1-1, with a weak D call TRBD1 (5 bases). V was trimmed by 5 bases and J by 5 bases, leaving 15 bases between them. From germline, CDR1 is MDHEN and CDR2 SYDVKM. The CDR3 is 14 amino acids.

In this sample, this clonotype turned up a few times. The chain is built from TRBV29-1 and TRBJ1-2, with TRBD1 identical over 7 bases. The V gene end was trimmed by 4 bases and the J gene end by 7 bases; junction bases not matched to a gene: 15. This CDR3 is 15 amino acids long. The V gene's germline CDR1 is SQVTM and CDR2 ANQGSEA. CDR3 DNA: TGCAGCGTTGGGGTAGGGGGCAGTGTGAAGTTTGGCTACACCTTC. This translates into CSVGVGGSVKFGYTF.

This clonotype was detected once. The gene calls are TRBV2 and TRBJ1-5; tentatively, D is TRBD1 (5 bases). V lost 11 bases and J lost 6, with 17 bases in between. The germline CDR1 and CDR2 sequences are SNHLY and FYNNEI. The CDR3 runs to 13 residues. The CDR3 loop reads CAGGTDPSQPQHF. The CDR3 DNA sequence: TGTGCCGGGGGGACGGACCCCTCTCAGCCCCAGCATTTT.

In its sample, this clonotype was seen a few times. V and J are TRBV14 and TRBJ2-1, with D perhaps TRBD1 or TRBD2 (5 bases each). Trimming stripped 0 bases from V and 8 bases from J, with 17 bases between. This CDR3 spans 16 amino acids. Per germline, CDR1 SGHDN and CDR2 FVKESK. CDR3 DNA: TGTGCCAGCAGCCAAGATCGAACCCGGGGCGGCGATGAGCAGTTCTTC. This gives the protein CASSQDRTRGGDEQFF. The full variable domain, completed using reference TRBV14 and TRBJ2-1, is EAGVTQFPSHSVIEKGQTVTLRCDPISGHDNLYWYRRVMGKEIKFLLHFVKESKQDESGMPNNRFLAERTGGTYSTLKVQPAELEDSGVYFCASSQDRTRGGDEQFFGPGTRLTVL.

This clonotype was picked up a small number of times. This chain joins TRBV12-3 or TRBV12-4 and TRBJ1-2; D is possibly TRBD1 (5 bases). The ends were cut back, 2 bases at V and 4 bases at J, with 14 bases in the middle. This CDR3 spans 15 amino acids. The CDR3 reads CASSLPGTGSYGYTF. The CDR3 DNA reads TGTGCCAGCAGTTTACCCGGGACGGGCAGCTATGGCTACACCTTC.

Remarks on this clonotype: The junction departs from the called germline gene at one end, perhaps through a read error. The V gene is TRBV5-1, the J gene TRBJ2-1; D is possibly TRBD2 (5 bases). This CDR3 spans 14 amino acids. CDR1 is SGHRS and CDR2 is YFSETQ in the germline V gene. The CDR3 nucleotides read TGCGCCAGCAGCCATACTAGATTCCCCAATGAGCTGTTCTTC. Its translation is CASSHTRFPNELFF.

The CDR3 loop reads CASSDGARGYGYTF. Written as DNA, the CDR3 is TGTGCCAGCAGTGACGGGGCCAGGGGCTATGGCTACACCTTC. The chain combines TRBV6-1 with TRBJ1-2, with D possibly matching TRBD1 (6 bases). This CDR3 comprises 14 residues. V lost 3 bases to trimming and J lost 4 bases, with 12 bases between them. Germline V gene data show CDR1 as MNHNS and CDR2 as SASEGT.

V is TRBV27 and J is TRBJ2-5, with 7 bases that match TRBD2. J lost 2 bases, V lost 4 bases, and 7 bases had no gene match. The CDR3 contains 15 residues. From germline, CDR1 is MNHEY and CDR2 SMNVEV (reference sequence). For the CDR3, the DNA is TGTGCCAGCAGTTCACACTGGGGGGGTCAAGAGACCCAGTACTTC. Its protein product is CASSSHWGGQETQYF.

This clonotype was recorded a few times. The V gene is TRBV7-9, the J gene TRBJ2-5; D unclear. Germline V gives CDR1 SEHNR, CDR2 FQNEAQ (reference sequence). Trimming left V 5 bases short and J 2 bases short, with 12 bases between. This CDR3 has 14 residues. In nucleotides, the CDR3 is TGTGCCAGCAGCGTAGGATGGCGGCAAGAGACCCAGTACTTC. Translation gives CASSVGWRQETQYF.

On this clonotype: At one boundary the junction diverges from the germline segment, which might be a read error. The CDR3 loop is CSAPHGQGNGHTF. The CDR3 DNA sequence: TGCAGTGCTCCCCATGGACAGGGGAATGGCCACACCTTC. The chain employs TRBV20-1 and TRBJ1-2; TRBD1 matches at 9 bases. Germline V gene lookup returns CDR1 DFQATT and CDR2 SNEGSKA (reference sequence). The CDR3 totals 13 residues.

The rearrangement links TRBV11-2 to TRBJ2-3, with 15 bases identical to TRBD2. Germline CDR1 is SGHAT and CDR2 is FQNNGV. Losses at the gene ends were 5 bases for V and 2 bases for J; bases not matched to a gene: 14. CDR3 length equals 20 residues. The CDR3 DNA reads TGTGCCAGCAGCCAAGGGACTAGCGGGGGGCTACCGTCTTACACAGATACGCAGTATTTT. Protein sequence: CASSQGTSGGLPSYTDTQYF.

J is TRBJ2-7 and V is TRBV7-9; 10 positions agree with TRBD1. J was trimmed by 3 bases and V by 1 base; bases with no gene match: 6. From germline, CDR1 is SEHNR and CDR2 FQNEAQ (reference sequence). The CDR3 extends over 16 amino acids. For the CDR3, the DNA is TGTGCCAGCAGCTTAGGTGTGGGACAGGGGTTCTACGAGCAGTACTTC. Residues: CASSLGVGQGFYEQYF.

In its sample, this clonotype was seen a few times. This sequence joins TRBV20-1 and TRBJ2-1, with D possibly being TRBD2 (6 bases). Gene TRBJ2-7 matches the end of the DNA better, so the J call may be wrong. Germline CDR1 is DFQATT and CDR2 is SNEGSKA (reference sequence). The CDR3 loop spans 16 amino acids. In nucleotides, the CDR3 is TGCAGTGCTGGACCGTTGAGTGGGAGGCGATACAATGAGCAGTACTTC. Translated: CSAGPLSGRRYNEQYF.

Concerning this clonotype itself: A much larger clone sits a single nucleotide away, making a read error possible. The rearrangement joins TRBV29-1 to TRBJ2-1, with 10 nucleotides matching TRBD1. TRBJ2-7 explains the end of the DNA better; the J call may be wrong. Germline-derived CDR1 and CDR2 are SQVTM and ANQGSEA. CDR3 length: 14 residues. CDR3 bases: TGCAGCGTCAGGGACAGGGGAACCTACAATGAGCAGTACTTC. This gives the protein CSVRDRGTYNEQYF.

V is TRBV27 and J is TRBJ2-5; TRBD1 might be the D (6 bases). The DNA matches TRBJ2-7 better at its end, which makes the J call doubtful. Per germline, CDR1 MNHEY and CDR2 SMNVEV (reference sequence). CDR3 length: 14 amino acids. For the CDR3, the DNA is TGTGCCAGCAGTTTATTACAGGGAAGAGGCGAGCAGTACTTC. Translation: CASSLLQGRGEQYF.

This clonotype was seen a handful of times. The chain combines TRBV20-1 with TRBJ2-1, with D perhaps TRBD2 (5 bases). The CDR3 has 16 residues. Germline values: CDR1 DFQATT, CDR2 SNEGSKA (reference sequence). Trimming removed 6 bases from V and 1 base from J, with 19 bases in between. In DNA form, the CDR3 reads TGCAGTGCCCGAGCAAGGCGGACTTCTTCCTACAATGAGCAGTTCTTC. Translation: CSARARRTSSYNEQFF.